Below, 21 T cell receptor beta chains from the same sample are listed, as sequenced in a study of T cells after yellow fever vaccination. TCRdb itself ran the 5' RACE reads through MiXCR, one entry per CDR3 protein. Found here are about 550,000 distinct CDR3 sequences, around 21% of them singletons; the top ten hold around 15%. The sample consisted of PBMCs, taken 15 days after the yellow fever booster vaccination. These TCRs come from a man aged 25-45 years who received the YFV17D yellow fever vaccine.

J is TRBJ1-1 and V is TRBV20-1, with D possibly being TRBD1 (5 bases). This CDR3 has 13 amino acids. Germline CDR1 and CDR2: DFQATT and SNEGSKA (reference sequence). The V end lost 3 bases, the J end lost 1 base, and 9 bases lay between the germline ends. As DNA, the CDR3 is TGCAGTGCTAGTGCAGGGCCGAACACTGAAGCTTTCTTT. Translating gives CSASAGPNTEAFF.

The sample holds a few counts of this clonotype. V gene TRBV20-1 combines with J gene TRBJ2-5, with 9 bases fitting TRBD1. CDR1 is DFQATT, CDR2 SNEGSKA, per germline (reference sequence). The CDR3 is 12 residues long. The V gene end was trimmed by 5 bases and the J gene end by 5 bases; junction bases not matched to a gene: 3. CDR3 residues: CSAGQGRETQYF. The CDR3 nucleotides are TGCAGTGCTGGACAGGGGCGCGAGACCCAGTACTTC.

This clonotype came up many times. The genes are TRBV7-2 and TRBJ2-2; 7 nucleotides line up with TRBD2. Germline assignment: CDR1 SGHTA and CDR2 FQGNSA. CDR3 length equals 14 residues. V was clipped by 5 bases and J by 3 bases; unmatched bases: 3. The CDR3 nucleotides read TGTGCCAGCAGCCGGGCGGGAGACACCGGGGAGCTGTTTTTT. Protein product: CASSRAGDTGELFF.

The rearrangement joins TRBV18 to TRBJ2-5; D unresolved. Germline assignment: CDR1 KGHSH and CDR2 LQKENI. Deletions cut 0 bases from V and 2 bases from J, with 10 bases between. The CDR3 runs to 15 residues. The CDR3 DNA is TGTGCCAGCTCACCACCCGCTGGGTTTCAAGAGACCCAGTACTTC. It translates to CASSPPAGFQETQYF.

The chain carries TRBV11-3 and TRBJ2-1; D not certain. The germline CDR1 and CDR2 sequences are SGHNT and YENEEA. V shed 8 bases and J shed 7 bases, with 15 bases lying between them. The CDR3 covers 13 residues. The CDR3 sequence: CASAVGHSNEQFF. DNA for the CDR3: TGTGCCAGCGCGGTGGGCCACTCGAATGAGCAGTTCTTC.

The rearrangement uses TRBV11-2 and TRBJ1-1, with D unresolved. CDR3 length: 14 residues. V was trimmed by 5 bases and J by 3 bases, leaving 13 bases between them. Germline CDR1 is SGHAT and CDR2 is FQNNGV. For the CDR3, the DNA is TGTGCCAGCAGCCCGCCCGGTAGGGACACTGAAGCTTTCTTT. Protein product: CASSPPGRDTEAFF.

V is TRBV5-6 and J is TRBJ2-1; the D is unclear. Germline V gene lookup returns CDR1 SGHDT and CDR2 YYEEEE. V was clipped by 1 base and J by 3 bases, with 5 bases between them. This CDR3 contains 13 residues. The CDR3: CASSLFHYNEQFF. The CDR3 nucleotides read TGTGCCAGCAGCTTGTTCCACTACAATGAGCAGTTCTTC.

The J gene is TRBJ1-1, the V gene TRBV21-1; the D call TRBD1 from the table was never checked on the DNA. TRBV21-1 is classified as a pseudogene. This CDR3 region has 16 residues. This chain's CDR3 is CASSTGQGASNTEAFF. For the CDR3, the DNA is TGTGCCAGCAGCACCGGACAGGGGGCGTCGAACACTGAAGCTTTCTTT.

The chain has TRBV10-2 and TRBJ1-1; 8 bases line up with TRBD1. Germline CDR1 and CDR2: WSHSY and SAAADI. The CDR3 contains 12 residues. Trimming cost V 2 bases and J 11 bases; bases outside gene matches: 4. CDR3 region: CASSETGGDAFF. For the CDR3, the DNA is TGCGCCAGCAGTGAGACAGGGGGGGATGCTTTCTTT.

The chain is built from TRBV21-1 and TRBJ2-7; the tabulated D call, TRBD1, remains unverified against the DNA. TRBV21-1 is designated a pseudogene. CDR3 size: 14 residues. The CDR3 region is CASSTPGHAYEQYF. In DNA form, the CDR3 reads TGTGCCAGCAGCACTCCCGGGCATGCCTACGAGCAGTACTTC.

This clonotype turned up a few times. The chain couples TRBV7-9 to TRBJ1-3; D unclear. The CDR3 spans 15 residues. The germline gives CDR1 SEHNR, CDR2 FQNEAQ (reference sequence). V was clipped by 5 bases and J by 0 bases, with 11 bases between them. CDR3 in amino acids: CASSLNTYSGNTIYF. The CDR3 DNA is TGTGCCAGCAGCCTTAATACATACTCTGGAAACACCATATATTTT. The variable domain in full, with the rest retrieved from reference TRBV7-9 and TRBJ1-3, is DTGVSQNPRHKITKRGQNVTFRCDPISEHNRLYWYRQTLGQGPEFLTYFQNEAQLEKSRLLSDRFSAERPKGSFSTLEIQRTEQGDSAMYLCASSLNTYSGNTIYFGEGSWLTVV.

The genes are TRBV15 and TRBJ2-3, with 7 positions matching TRBD1. The ends lost 1 base at V and 1 base at J; junction bases unmatched: 8. The germline V gene has CDR1 LNHNV and CDR2 YYDKDF (reference sequence). The CDR3 length is 17 residues. For the CDR3, the DNA is TGTGCCACCAGCAGAGGCGACAGGGTAAAGGGCACAGATACGCAGTATTTT. This gives the protein CATSRGDRVKGTDTQYF.

The CDR3 DNA reads TGCAGCGTTGAAGATCTCGCAGGCACAGATACGCAGTATTTT. It translates to CSVEDLAGTDTQYF. The J gene is TRBJ2-3, the V gene TRBV29-1; no firm D call. Germline V gives CDR1 SQVTM, CDR2 ANQGSEA. The CDR3 is 14 residues long. Trimming cost V 0 bases and J 1 base, with 8 bases left between them.

This clonotype occurred many times. V and J are TRBV6-5 and TRBJ1-2; weak D call: TRBD1 (6 bases). V dropped 4 bases and J dropped 2 bases, with 8 bases sitting between them. Per germline, CDR1 MNHEY and CDR2 SVGAGI. The CDR3 runs 13 residues. The CDR3 DNA sequence: TGTGCCAGCAGTTCAGGGGCCAACTATGGCTACACCTTC. Its translation: CASSSGANYGYTF.

This chain joins TRBV7-3 and TRBJ2-2; 9 positions match TRBD2. Trimming cost V 6 bases and J 5 bases; bases outside gene matches: 10. Germline assignment: CDR1 SGHTA and CDR2 FQGTGA. This CDR3 comprises 16 residues. CDR3 sequence reads: CASRPLAGKETGELFF. The CDR3 region has the DNA TGTGCCAGCAGACCTCTAGCGGGAAAAGAGACCGGGGAGCTGTTTTTT. The complete variable domain, with remaining parts taken from reference TRBV7-3 and TRBJ2-2, reads GAGVSQTPSNKVTEKGKYVELRCDPISGHTALYWYRQSLGQGPEFLIYFQGTGAADDSGLPNDRFFAVRPEGSVSTLKIQRTERGDSAVYLCASRPLAGKETGELFFGEGSRLTVL.

The V call is TRBV30, the J call TRBJ1-6; TRBD1 might be the D (5 bases). The CDR3 runs 14 residues. V lost 2 bases and J lost 7, with 12 bases in between. Per the germline V gene, CDR1 is GTSNPN and CDR2 is SVGIG (reference sequence). This chain's CDR3 is CAWSLGPRNSPLHF. DNA for the CDR3: TGTGCCTGGAGTCTGGGACCCAGGAATTCACCCCTCCACTTT.

This rearrangement joins TRBV2 to TRBJ2-4, with D tentatively TRBD2 (6 bases). This CDR3 comprises 13 residues. From germline, CDR1 is SNHLY and CDR2 FYNNEI. Deletions cut 4 bases from V and 9 bases from J, with 13 bases between. The CDR3 here is CASSGSSEGIQYF. The CDR3 nucleotides are TGTGCCAGCAGTGGGTCTAGCGAGGGCATTCAGTACTTC.

This clonotype has more than one count but fewer than ten. The chain links TRBV20-1 to TRBJ2-3; 9 nucleotides agree with TRBD2. J gave up 9 bases and V 0 bases, and 13 bases lay outside the gene matches. Germline CDR1 DFQATT, CDR2 SNEGSKA (reference sequence). The CDR3 extends over 16 amino acids. CDR3 sequence (DNA): TGCAGTGCTAGAGAGAGGGCGGGAGGGCCCCAGGGCACGCAGTATTTT. Its protein product is CSARERAGGPQGTQYF.

CDR3 coding DNA: TGTGCCAGCAGCTTGGGGGGCCCAGCGAGCTCCTACAATGAGCAGTTCTTC. Its protein product is CASSLGGPASSYNEQFF. The chain combines TRBV7-9 with TRBJ2-1; tentatively, D is TRBD1 or TRBD2 (6 bases each). CDR3 length: 17 amino acids. Germline V CDR1 and CDR2: SEHNR, FQNEAQ (reference sequence). The V end lost 3 bases, the J end lost 0 bases, and 15 bases lay between the germline ends. Full variable domain (outside the CDR3, taken from reference TRBV7-9 and TRBJ2-1): DTGVSQNPRHKITKRGQNVTFRCDPISEHNRLYWYRQTLGQGPEFLTYFQNEAQLEKSRLLSDRFSAERPKGSFSTLEIQRTEQGDSAMYLCASSLGGPASSYNEQFFGPGTRLTVL.

J is TRBJ2-7 and V is TRBV7-2; TRBD1 matches at 9 bases. The V segment lost 3 bases and the J segment 6 bases; nucleotides outside the gene matches: 6. This CDR3 has 14 residues. CDR1 SGHTA and CDR2 FQGNSA come from the germline V gene. CDR3 sequence: CASSFGDRVGEQYF. DNA of the CDR3: TGTGCCAGCAGCTTCGGGGACAGGGTAGGCGAGCAGTACTTC.

V gene TRBV28 combines with J gene TRBJ2-2; 14 nucleotides align to TRBD2. Trimming cost V 6 bases and J 5 bases; bases outside gene matches: 14. The CDR3 is 19 residues long. CDR1 and CDR2 (germline): MDHEN, SYDVKM. The CDR3 DNA reads as TGTGCCAGCAGGAGCTCGGGACTAGCGGGAGTTTTGTCGACCGGGGAGCTGTTTTTT. Encoded protein: CASRSSGLAGVLSTGELFF.